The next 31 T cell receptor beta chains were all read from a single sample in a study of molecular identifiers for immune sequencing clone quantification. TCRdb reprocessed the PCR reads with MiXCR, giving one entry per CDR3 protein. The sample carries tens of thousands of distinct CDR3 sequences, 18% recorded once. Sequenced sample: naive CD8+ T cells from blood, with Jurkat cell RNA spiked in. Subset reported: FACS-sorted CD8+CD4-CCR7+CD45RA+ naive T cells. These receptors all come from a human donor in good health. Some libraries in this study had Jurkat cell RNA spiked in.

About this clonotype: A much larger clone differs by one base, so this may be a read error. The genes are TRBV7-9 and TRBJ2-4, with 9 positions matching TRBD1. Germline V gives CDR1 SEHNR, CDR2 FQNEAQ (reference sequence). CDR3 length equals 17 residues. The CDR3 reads CASRSDRGIVGKNIQHF. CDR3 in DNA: TGTGCCAGCAGATCCGACAGGGGGATTGTTGGCAAAAACATTCAGCACTTC.

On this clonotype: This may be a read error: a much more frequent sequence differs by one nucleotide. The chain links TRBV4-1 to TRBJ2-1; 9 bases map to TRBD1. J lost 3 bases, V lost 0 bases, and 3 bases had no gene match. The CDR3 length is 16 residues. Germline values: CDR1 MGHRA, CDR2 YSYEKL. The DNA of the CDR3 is TGCGCCAGCAGCCAAGACGTGACAGGGGGCTACAATGAGCAGTTCTTC. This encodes CASSQDVTGGYNEQFF.

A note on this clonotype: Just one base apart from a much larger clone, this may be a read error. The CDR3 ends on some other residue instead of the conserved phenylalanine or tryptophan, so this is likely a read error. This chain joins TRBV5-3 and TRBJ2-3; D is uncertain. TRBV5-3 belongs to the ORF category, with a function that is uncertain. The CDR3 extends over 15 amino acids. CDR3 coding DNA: TGTGCCAGCAGCTTGGAAGCGTTTAACACAGATACGCAGTATTCT. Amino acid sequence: CASSLEAFNTDTQYS.

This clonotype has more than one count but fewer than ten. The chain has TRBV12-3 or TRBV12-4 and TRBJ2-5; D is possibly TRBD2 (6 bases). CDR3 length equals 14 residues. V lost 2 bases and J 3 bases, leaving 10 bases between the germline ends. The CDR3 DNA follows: TGTGCCAGCAGTTTAATGGGGGGAGAAGAGACCCAGTACTTC. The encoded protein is CASSLMGGEETQYF.

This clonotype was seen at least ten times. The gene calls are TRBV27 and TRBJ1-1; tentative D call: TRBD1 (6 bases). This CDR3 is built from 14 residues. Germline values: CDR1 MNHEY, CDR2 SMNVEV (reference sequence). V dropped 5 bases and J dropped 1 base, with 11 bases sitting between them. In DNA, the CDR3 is TGTGCCAGCAGTCTTACAGGGAGGAACACTGAAGCTTTCTTT. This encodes CASSLTGRNTEAFF.

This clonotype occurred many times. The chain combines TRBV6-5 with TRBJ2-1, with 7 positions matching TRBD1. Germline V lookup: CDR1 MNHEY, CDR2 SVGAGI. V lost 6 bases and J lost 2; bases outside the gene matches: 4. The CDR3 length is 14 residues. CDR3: CASRLTGPYNEQFF. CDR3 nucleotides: TGTGCCAGCAGGTTGACAGGGCCCTACAATGAGCAGTTCTTC.

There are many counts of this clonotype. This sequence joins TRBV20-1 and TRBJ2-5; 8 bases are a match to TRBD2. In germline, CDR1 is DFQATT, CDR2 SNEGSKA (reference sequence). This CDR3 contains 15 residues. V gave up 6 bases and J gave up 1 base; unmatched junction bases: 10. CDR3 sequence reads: CSAEPSGTSQETQYF. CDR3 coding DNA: TGCAGTGCAGAGCCAAGCGGGACTAGCCAAGAGACCCAGTACTTC.

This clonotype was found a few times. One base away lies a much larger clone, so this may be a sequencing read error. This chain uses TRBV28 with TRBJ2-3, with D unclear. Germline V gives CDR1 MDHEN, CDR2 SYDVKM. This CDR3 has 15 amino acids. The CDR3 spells CASSPRGFGTDAQYF. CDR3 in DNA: TGTGCCAGCAGTCCCCGCGGATTTGGCACAGATGCGCAGTATTTT.

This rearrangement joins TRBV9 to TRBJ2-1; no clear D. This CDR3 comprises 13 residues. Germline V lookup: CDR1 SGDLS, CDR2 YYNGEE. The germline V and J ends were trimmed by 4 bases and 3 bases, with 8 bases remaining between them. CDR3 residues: CASSTQLYNEQFF. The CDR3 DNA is TGTGCCAGCAGCACTCAGCTCTACAATGAGCAGTTCTTC.

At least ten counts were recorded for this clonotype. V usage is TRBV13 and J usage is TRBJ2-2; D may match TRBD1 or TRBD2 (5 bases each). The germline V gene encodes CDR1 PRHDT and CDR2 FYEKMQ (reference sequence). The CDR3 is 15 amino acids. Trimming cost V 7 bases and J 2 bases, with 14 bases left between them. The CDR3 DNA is TGTGCCAGCACCCTGGGACCTATTAACACCGGGGAGCTGTTTTTT. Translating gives CASTLGPINTGELFF.

In DNA form, the CDR3 reads TGTGCCAGCAGTTTATTGGGGACTATGCAGCCCCAGCATTTT. Translated, it gives CASSLLGTMQPQHF. This chain uses TRBV27 with TRBJ1-5; D possibly corresponds to TRBD1 (5 bases). CDR3 length equals 14 residues. The germline V and J ends were trimmed by 1 base and 7 bases, with 11 bases remaining between them. Germline loops: CDR1 MNHEY, CDR2 SMNVEV (reference sequence).

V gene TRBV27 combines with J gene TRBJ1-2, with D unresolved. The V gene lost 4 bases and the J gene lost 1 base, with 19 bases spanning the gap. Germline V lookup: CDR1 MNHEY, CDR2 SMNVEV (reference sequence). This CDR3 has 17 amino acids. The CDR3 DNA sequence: TGTGCCAGCAGTTCCATGTGGGGAAAGGGAGATAACTATGGCTACACCTTC. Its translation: CASSSMWGKGDNYGYTF.

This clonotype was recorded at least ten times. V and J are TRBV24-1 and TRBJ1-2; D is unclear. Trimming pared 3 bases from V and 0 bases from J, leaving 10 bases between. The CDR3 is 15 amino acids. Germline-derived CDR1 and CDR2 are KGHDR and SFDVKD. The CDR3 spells CATSDIDGANYGYTF. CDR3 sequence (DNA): TGTGCCACCAGTGATATCGACGGAGCTAACTATGGCTACACCTTC.

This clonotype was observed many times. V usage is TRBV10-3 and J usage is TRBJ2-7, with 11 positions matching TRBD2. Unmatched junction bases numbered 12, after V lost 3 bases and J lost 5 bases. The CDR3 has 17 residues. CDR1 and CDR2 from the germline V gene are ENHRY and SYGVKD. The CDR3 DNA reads TGTGCCATCAGTGAACTTCCGGGACTAGCGGCCGGCCACGAGCAGTACTTC. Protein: CAISELPGLAAGHEQYF.

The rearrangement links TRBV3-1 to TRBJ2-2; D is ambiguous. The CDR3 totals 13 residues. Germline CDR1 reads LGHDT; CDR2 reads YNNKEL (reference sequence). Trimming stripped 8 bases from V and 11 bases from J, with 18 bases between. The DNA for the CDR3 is TGTGCCAGCTGCCCGGCGGTGGGGTATGAGCTGTTTTTT. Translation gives CASCPAVGYELFF.

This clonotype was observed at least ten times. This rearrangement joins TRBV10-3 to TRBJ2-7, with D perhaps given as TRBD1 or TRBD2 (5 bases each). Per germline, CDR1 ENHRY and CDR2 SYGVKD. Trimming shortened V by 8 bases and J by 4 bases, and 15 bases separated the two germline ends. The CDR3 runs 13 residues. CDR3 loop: CAIAEGPDYEQYF. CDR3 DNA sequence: TGTGCCATCGCCGAGGGGCCGGATTACGAGCAGTACTTC.

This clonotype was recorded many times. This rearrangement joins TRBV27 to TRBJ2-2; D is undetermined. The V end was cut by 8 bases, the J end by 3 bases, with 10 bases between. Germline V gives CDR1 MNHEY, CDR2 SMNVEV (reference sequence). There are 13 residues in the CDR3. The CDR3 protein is CASSLPHTGELFF. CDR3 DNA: TGTGCCAGCTCCTTGCCGCACACCGGGGAGCTGTTTTTT.

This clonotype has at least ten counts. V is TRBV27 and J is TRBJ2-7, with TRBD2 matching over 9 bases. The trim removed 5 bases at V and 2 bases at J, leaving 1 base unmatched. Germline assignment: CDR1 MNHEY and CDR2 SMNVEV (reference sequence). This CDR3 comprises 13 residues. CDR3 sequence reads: CASSIAGAYEQYF. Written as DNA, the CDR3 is TGTGCCAGCAGTATAGCGGGAGCCTACGAGCAGTACTTC.

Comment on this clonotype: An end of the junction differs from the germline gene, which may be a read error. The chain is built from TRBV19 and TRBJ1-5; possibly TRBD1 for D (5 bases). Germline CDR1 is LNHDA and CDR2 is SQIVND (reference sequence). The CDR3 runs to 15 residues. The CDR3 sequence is CASSISTEGIQPQQF. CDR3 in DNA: TGTGCCAGTAGTATTTCTACAGAGGGGATCCAGCCCCAGCAATTT.

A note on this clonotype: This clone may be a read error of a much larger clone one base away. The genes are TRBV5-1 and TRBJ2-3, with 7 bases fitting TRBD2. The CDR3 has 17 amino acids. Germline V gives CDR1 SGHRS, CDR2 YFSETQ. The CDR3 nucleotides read TGCGCCAGCAGCCCGGTACCTCCGGGGGGTAGCACAGGTACGCAGTATTTT. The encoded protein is CASSPVPPGGSTGTQYF.

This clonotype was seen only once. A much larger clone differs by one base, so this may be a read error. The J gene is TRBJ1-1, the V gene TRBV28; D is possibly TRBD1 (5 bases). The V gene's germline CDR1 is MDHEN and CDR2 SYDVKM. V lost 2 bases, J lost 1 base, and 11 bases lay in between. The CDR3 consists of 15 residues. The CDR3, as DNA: TGTGCCAGCAGTTTAGCCGGGGCAGCGAACACTGAAGCTTTCTTT. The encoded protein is CASSLAGAANTEAFF.

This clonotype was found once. This chain's CDR3 is CARWSVGGVAPTQYF. The CDR3 DNA reads as TGTGCCAGATGGTCGGTTGGGGGAGTCGCCCCGACCCAGTACTTC. The V call is TRBV6-9, the J call TRBJ2-5; D may be TRBD1 or TRBD2 (5 bases each). The CDR3 sequence is 15 residues long. Germline lookup yields CDR1 MNHGY and CDR2 SVAAGI. The V end was cut by 9 bases, the J end by 7 bases, with 24 bases between.

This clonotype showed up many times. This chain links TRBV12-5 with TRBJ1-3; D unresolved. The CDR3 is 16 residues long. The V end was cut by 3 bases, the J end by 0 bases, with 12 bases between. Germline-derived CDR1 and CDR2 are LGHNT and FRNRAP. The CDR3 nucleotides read TGTGCTAGTGGTTTTAGTACAGCTAGCTCTGGAAACACCATATATTTT. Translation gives CASGFSTASSGNTIYF.

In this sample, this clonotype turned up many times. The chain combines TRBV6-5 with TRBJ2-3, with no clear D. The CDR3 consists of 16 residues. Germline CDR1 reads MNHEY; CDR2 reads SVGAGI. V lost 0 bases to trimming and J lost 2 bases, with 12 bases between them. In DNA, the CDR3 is TGTGCCAGCAGTTACTCGGGTCTACAGCTCACAGATACGCAGTATTTT. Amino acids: CASSYSGLQLTDTQYF.

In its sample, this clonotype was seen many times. CDR3 nucleotides: TGTGCCAGCCGGGGGGGACAGGGGGCCACTGAAGCTTTCTTT. This encodes CASRGGQGATEAFF. The genes are TRBV5-6 and TRBJ1-1, with TRBD1 identical over 12 bases. This CDR3 contains 14 residues. CDR1 SGHDT and CDR2 YYEEEE come from the germline V gene. V lost 7 bases to trimming and J lost 4 bases; unmatched junction nucleotides: 5.

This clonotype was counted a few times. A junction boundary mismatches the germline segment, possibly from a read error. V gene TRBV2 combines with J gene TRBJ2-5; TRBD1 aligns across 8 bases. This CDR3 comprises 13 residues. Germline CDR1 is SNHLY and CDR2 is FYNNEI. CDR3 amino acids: CASRSGGSETRYF. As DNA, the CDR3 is TGTGCCAGCAGGTCAGGGGGCTCGGAGACCCGGTACTTC.

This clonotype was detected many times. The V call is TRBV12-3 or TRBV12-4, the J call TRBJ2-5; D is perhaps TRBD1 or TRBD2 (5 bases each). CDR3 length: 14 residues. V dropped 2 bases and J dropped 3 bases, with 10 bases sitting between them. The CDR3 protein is CASSLWGREETQYF. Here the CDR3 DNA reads TGTGCCAGCAGTTTATGGGGACGCGAAGAGACCCAGTACTTC.

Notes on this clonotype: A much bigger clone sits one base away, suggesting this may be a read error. CDR3 amino acids: CGARGTRIPQETQYF. Written as DNA, the CDR3 is TGCGGTGCTAGAGGGACTCGGATCCCGCAAGAGACCCAGTACTTC. This chain uses TRBV20-1 with TRBJ2-5; tentatively, D is TRBD2 (6 bases). The CDR3 runs 15 residues. The germline V gene has CDR1 DFQATT and CDR2 SNEGSKA (reference sequence).

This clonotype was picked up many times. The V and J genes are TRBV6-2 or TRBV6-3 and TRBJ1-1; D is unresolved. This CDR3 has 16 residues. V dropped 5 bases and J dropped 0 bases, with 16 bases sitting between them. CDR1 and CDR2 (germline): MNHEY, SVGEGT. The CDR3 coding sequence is TGTGCCAGCAGTAATCCTCCGTCACGGATGAACACTGAAGCTTTCTTT. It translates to CASSNPPSRMNTEAFF.

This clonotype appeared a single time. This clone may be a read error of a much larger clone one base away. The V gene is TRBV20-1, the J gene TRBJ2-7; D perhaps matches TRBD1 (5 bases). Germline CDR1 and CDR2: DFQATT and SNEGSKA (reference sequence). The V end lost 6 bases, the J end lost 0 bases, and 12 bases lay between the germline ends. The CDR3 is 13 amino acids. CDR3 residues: CSAVSRASYEQYF. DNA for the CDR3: TGCAGTGCCGTTAGCAGGGCCTCCTACGAGCAGTACTTC.

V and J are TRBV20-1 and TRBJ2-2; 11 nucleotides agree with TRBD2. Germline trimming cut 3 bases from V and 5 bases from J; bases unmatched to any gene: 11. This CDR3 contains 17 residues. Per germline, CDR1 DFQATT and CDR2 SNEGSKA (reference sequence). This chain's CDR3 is CSASDRLAGLGTGELFF. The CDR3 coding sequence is TGCAGTGCTAGTGATAGACTAGCGGGGCTGGGGACCGGGGAGCTGTTTTTT.